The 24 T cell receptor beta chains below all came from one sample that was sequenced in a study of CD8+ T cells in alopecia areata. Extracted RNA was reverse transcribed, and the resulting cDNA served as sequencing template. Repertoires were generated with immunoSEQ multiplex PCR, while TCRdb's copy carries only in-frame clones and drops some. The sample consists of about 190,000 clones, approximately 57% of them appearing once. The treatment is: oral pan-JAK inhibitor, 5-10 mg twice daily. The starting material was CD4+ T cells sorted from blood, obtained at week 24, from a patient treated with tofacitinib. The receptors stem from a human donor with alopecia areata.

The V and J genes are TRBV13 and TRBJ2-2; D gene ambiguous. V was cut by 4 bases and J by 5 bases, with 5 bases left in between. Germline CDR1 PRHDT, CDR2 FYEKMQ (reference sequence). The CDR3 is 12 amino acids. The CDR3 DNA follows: TGTGCCAGCAGCTCATGGACCGGGGAGCTGTTTTTT. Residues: CASSSWTGELFF.

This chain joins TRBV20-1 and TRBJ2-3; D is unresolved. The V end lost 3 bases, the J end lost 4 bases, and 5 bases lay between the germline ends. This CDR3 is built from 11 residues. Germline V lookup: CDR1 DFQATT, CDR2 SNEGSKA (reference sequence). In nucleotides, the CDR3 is TGCAGTGCTAGCTCACCAGATACGCAGTATTTT. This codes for CSASSPDTQYF.

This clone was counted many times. CDR3: CASRIRTGGKGTNEQFF. The CDR3 DNA sequence: TGTGCCAGCAGGATTCGGACAGGGGGAAAAGGCACGAATGAGCAGTTCTTC. The chain is built from TRBV2 and TRBJ2-1; 10 nucleotides align to TRBD1. From germline, CDR1 is SNHLY and CDR2 FYNNEI. J gave up 7 bases and V 6 bases, and 15 bases lay outside the gene matches. The CDR3 loop spans 17 amino acids.

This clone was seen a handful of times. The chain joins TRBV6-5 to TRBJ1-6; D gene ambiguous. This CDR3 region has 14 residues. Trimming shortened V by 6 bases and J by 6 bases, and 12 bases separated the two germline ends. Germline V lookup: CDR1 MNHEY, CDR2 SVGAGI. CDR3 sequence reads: CASRPPAANSPLHF. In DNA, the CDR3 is TGTGCCAGCAGGCCTCCAGCCGCTAATTCACCCCTCCACTTT.

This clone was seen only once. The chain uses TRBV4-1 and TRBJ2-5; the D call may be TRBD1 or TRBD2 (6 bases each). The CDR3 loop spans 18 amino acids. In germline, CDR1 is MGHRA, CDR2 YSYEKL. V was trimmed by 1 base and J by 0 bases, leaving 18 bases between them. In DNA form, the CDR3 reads TGCGCCAGCAGCCAAGGGGGATACGGGGGCGCGGACCAAGAGACCCAGTACTTC. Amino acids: CASSQGGYGGADQETQYF.

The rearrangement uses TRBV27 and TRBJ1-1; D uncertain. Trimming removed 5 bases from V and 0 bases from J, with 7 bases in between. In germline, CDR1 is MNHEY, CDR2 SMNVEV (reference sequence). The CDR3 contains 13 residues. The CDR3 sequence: CASSQKLNTEAFF. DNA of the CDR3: TGTGCCAGCAGTCAGAAGTTGAACACTGAAGCTTTCTTT.

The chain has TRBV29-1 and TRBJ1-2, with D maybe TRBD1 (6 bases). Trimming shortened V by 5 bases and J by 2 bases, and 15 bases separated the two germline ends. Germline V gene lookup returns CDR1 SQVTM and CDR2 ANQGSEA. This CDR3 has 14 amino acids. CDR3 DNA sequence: TGCAGCGTTCCCAGCCAGGGGACAAACTATGGCTACACCTTC. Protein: CSVPSQGTNYGYTF.

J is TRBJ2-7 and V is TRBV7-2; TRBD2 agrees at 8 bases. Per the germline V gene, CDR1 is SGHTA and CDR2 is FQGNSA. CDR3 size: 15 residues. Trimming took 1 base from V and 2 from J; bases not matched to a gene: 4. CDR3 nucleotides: TGTGCCAGCAGCTTAGACGGGGGGGTAACCTACGAGCAGTACTTC. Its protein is CASSLDGGVTYEQYF.

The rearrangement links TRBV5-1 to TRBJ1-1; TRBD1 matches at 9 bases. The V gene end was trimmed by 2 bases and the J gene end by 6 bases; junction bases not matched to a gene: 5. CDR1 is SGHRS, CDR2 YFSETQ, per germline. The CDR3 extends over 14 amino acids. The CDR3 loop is CASSFSTGGPEAFF. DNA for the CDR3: TGCGCCAGCAGCTTTTCGACAGGGGGGCCTGAAGCTTTCTTT.

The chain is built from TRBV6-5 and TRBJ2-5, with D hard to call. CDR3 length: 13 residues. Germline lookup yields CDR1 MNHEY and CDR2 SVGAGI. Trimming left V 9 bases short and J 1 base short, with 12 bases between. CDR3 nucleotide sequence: TGTGCCAGTCGGTTGAGTTCCCAAGAGACCCAGTACTTC. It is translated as CASRLSSQETQYF.

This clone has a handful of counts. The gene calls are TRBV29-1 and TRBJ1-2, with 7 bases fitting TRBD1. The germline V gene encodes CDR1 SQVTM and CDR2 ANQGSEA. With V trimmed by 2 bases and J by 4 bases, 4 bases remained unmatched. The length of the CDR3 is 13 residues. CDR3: CSVEPTGRYGYTF. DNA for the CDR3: TGCAGCGTTGAACCGACAGGGCGCTATGGCTACACCTTC.

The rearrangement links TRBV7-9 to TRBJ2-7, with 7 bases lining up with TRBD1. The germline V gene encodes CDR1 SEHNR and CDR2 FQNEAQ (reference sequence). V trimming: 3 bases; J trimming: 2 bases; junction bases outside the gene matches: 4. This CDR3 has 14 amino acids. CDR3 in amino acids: CASSFIGQAYEQYF. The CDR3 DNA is TGTGCCAGCAGCTTCATCGGACAGGCCTACGAGCAGTACTTC.

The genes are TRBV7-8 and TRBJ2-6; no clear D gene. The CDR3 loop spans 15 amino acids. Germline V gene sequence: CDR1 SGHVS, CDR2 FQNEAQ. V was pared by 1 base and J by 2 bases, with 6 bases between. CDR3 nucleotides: TGTGCCAGCAGCTTAGGGGTCGCTGGGGCCAACGTCCTGACTTTC. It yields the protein CASSLGVAGANVLTF.

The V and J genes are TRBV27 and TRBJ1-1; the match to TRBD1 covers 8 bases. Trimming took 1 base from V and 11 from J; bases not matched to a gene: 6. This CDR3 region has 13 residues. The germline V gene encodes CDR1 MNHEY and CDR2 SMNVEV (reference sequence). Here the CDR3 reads CASSLFQGALAFF. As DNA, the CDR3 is TGTGCCAGCAGTTTATTTCAGGGGGCACTGGCTTTCTTT.

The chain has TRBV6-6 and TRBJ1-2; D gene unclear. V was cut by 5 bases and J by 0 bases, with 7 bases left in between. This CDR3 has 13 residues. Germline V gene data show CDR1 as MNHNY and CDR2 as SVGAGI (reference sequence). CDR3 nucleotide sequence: TGTGCCAGCAGTCGTCAATCTAACTATGGCTACACCTTC. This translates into CASSRQSNYGYTF.

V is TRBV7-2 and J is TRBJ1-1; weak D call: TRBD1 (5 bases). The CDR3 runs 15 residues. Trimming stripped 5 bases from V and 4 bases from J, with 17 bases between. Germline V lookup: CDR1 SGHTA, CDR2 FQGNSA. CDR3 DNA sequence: TGTGCCAGCAGCCCGCAAGTGGTGGGGGGCACTGAAGCTTTCTTT. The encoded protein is CASSPQVVGGTEAFF.

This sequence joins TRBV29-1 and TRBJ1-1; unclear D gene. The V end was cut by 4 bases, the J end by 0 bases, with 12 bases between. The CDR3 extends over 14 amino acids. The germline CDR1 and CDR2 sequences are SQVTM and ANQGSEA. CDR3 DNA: TGCAGCGTTGTCCCCCAAAGTTTGAACACTGAAGCTTTCTTT. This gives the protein CSVVPQSLNTEAFF.

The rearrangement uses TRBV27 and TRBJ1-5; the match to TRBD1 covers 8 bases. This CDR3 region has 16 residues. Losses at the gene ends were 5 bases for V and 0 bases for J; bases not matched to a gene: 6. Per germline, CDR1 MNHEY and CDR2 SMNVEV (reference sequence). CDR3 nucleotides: TGTGCCAGCAGTCCAAGACAGGGGTTTAGCAATCAGCCCCAGCATTTT. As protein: CASSPRQGFSNQPQHF.

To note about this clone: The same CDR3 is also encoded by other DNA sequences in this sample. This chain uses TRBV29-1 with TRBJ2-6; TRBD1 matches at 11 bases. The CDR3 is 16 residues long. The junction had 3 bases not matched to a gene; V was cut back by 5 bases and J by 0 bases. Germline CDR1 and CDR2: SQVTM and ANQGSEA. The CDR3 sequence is CSVSGTGGSGANVLTF. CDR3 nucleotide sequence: TGCAGCGTTTCCGGGACAGGGGGCTCTGGGGCCAACGTCCTGACTTTC.

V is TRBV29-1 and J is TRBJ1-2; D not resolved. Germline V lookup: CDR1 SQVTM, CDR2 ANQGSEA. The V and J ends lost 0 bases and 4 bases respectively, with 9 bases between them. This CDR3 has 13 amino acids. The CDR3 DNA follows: TGCAGCGTTGAAGATCGACCTGGCTATGGCTACACCTTC. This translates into CSVEDRPGYGYTF. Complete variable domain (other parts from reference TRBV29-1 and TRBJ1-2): SAVISQKPSRDICQRGTSLTIQCQVDSQVTMMFWYRQQPGQSLTLIATANQGSEATYESGFVIDKFPISRPNLTFSTLTVSNMSPEDSSIYLCSVEDRPGYGYTFGSGTRLTVV.

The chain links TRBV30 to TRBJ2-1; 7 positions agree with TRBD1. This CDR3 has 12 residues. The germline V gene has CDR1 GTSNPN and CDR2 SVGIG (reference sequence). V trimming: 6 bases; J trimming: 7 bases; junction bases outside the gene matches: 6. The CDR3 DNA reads TGTGCCTGCCCGGACAGGCGGAATGAGCAGTTCTTC. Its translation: CACPDRRNEQFF.

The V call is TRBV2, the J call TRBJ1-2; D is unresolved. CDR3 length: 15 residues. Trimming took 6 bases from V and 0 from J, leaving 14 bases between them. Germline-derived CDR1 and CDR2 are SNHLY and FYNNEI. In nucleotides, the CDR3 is TGTGCCAGCAGAACTTTACAGACCGCTAACTATGGCTACACCTTC. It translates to CASRTLQTANYGYTF.

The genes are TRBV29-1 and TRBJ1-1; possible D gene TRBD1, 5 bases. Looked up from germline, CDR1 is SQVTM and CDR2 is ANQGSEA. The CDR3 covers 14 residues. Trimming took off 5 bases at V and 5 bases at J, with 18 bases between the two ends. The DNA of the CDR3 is TGCAGCGTTCAGGCCCTCGCAGGGAAGACTGAAGCTTTCTTT. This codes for CSVQALAGKTEAFF.

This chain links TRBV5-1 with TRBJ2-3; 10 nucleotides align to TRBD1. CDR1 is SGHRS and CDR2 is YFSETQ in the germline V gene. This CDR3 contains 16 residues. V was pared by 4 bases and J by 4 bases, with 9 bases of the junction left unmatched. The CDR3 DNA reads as TGCGCCAGCAGCGACAAAAGGACAGGGGGAGCAGATACGCAGTATTTT. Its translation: CASSDKRTGGADTQYF.